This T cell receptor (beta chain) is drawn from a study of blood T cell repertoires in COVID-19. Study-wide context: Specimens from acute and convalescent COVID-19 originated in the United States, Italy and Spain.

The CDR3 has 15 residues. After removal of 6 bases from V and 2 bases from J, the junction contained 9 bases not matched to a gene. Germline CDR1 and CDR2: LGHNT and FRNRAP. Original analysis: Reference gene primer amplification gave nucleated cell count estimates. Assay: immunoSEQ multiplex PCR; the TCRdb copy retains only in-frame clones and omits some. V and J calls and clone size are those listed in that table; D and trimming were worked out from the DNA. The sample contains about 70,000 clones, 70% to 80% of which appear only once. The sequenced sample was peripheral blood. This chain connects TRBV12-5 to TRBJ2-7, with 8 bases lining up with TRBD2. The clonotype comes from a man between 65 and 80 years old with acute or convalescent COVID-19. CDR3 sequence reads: CASGHQRGTPYEQYF. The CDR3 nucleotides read TGTGCTAGTGGCCACCAGCGGGGGACTCCCTACGAGCAGTACTTC.